The entry below describes one TCR beta chain. The authors' processing: Amplification of reference gene primers provided the estimated nucleated cell counts. Repertoires were generated with immunoSEQ multiplex PCR, while TCRdb's copy carries only in-frame clones and drops some. That table supplies the V and J calls and clone size; D and trimming were determined from the DNA. In the table there are 250,000 to 350,000 clones, around 86% of which are singletons. The data were obtained in a study of blood T cell repertoires in COVID-19. Study-level information: Both acute and convalescent COVID-19 samples were obtained from the United States, Italy and Spain. The analysed material was cDNA or gDNA that came from T cells, B-cell-depleted T cells, or PBMCs.

Deletions cut 6 bases from V and 8 bases from J, with 20 bases between. The CDR3 covers 15 residues. The V gene's germline CDR1 is KGHSH and CDR2 LQKENI. The clonotype comes from a woman in her 30s with active or convalescent COVID-19. The specimen sequenced was peripheral blood. The gene calls are TRBV18 and TRBJ2-1; tentative D call: TRBD2 (6 bases). In nucleotides, the CDR3 is TGTGCCAGCTCGCCTCCGGGACTCTCTACCCATGAGCAGTTCTTC. This encodes CASSPPGLSTHEQFF.